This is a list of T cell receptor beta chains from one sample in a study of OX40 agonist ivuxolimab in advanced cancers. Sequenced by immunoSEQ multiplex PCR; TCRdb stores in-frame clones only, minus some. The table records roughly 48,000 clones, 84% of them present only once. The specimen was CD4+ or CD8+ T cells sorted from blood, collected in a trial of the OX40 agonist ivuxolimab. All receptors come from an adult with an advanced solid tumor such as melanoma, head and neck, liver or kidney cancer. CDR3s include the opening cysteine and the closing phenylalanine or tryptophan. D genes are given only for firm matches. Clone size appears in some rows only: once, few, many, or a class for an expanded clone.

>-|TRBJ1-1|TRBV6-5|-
TGTGCCAGCAGTGAGAACATGCCCGAAGCTTTCTTT
CASSENMPEAFF
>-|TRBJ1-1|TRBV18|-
TGTGCCAGCTCAGCGAGCACTGAAGCTTTCTTT
CASSASTEAFF
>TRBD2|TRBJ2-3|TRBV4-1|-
TGCGCCAGCAGCCAAATAGCGGGAGGGAGCACAGATACGCAGTATTTT
CASSQIAGGSTDTQYF
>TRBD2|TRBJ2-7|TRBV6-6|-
TGTGCCAGCGGACTAGCGGGAGGGGGGCTATACGAGCAGTACTTC
CASGLAGGGLYEQYF
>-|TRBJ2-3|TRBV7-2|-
TGTGCCAGCAGCTTAAATTCTCCGGTGTCTAGCACAGATACGCAGTATTTT
CASSLNSPVSSTDTQYF
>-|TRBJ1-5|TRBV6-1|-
TGTGCCAGCACCCAGGACAGACTCAATCAGCCCCAGCATTTT
CASTQDRLNQPQHF
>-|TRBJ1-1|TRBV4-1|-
TGCGCCAGCAGCCAATTGGGGGGGCCCCGGAGGTATGATGAAGCTTTCTTT
CASSQLGGPRRYDEAFF
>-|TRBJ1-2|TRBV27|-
TGTGCCAGCAGTTTTTTCGGAGCTAACTATGGCTACACCTTC
CASSFFGANYGYTF
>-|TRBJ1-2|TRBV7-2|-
TGTGCCAGCAGCTCCCGAACAGGACAGTCTCCAGGAAACTATGGCTACACCTTC
CASSSRTGQSPGNYGYTF
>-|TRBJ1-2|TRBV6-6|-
TGTGCCAGCAGTTACCCTCCTGGCTACACCTTC
CASSYPPGYTF
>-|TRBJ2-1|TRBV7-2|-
TGTGCCAGCAGCGCGGGCCCCTACAATGAGCAGTTCTTC
CASSAGPYNEQFF
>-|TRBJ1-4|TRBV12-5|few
TGTGCTAGTGGAATGGGGGGGAGTGAAAAACTGTTTTTT
CASGMGGSEKLFF
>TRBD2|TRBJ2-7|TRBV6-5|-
TGTGCCACGGCCCTTAGCGGGGTAATCGAGCAGTACTTC
CATALSGVIEQYF
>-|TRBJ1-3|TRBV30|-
TGTGCCTGGAGTCTGGGCTCTGGAAACACCATATATTTT
CAWSLGSGNTIYF
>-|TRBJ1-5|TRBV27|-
TGTGCTGCAGGGAGGGACGTGACCAATCAGCCCCAGCATTTT
CAAGRDVTNQPQHF
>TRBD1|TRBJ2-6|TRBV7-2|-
TGTGCCAGCAGCCCAAAGAGGACAGGGAGTGGGGCCAACGTCCTGACTTTC
CASSPKRTGSGANVLTF
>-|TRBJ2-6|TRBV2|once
TGTGCCAGCAGTGTGCTAAGGGCCAACGTCCTGACTTTC
CASSVLRANVLTF
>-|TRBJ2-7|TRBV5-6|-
TGTGCCAGCAGCTTGAGGGGCAGGGCGAGGGAGCAGTACTTC
CASSLRGRAREQYF
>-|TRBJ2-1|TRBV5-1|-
TGCGCCAGCAGCTTGGGGGACGGGTTATTCGTCAATGAGCAGTTCTTC
CASSLGDGLFVNEQFF
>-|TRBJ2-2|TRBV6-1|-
TGTGCCAGCAGTATTTCAGGGACCGGGGAGCTGTTTTTT
CASSISGTGELFF
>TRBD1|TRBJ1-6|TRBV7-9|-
TGTGCCAGCAGCCAGGGACAGCCGCCAGGGAATTCACCCCTCCACTTT
CASSQGQPPGNSPLHF
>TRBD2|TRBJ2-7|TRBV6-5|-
TGTGCCAGCAGTGTGGCGGGAGGCCACTACGAGCAGTACTTC
CASSVAGGHYEQYF
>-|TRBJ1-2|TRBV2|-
TGTGCCAGCAGTCCTATGAATGGCTACACCTTC
CASSPMNGYTF
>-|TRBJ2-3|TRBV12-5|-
TGTGCTAGTGGTTTGGTACGGGGCGACTACCCAAGCACAGATACGCAGTATTTT
CASGLVRGDYPSTDTQYF
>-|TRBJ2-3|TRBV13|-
TGTGCCAGCAGCGAACTCGGGGGGCGGGCAGATACGCAGTATTTT
CASSELGGRADTQYF
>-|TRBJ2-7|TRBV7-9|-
TGTGCCAGCAGCTTAGCCTCAGGACTCCCTTACGAGCAGTACTTC
CASSLASGLPYEQYF
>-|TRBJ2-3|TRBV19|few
TGTGCCAGTAGTATGGCGGGGGCGGGTACAGATACGCAGTATTTT
CASSMAGAGTDTQYF
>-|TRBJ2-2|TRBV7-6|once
TGTGCCAGCAGTTTTGATCCCAGGGGATACACCGGGGAGCTGTTTTTT
CASSFDPRGYTGELFF
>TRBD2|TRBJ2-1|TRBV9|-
TGTGCCAGCAGCGTAGGAATGGTAGCGGGATACAATGAGCAGTTCTTC
CASSVGMVAGYNEQFF
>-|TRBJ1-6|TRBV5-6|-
TGTGCCAGCAGCTTGTCGCCGGGACTTCCTTCACCCCTCCACTTT
CASSLSPGLPSPLHF
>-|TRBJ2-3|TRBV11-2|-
TGTGCCAGCAGCTTAGTAGGGAACCTATACACAGATACGCAGTATTTT
CASSLVGNLYTDTQYF
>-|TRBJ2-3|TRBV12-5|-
TGTGCTAGTGGTTTTTGGGGCACAGATACGCAGTATTTT
CASGFWGTDTQYF
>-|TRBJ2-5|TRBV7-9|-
TGTGCCAGCAGCTTAGAGATGTCAGGGGAACGAGCTGAGACCCAGTACTTC
CASSLEMSGERAETQYF
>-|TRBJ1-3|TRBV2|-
TGTGCCAGCAGTGAGTGGGGGCAGACGGGTGGAAACACCATATATTTT
CASSEWGQTGGNTIYF
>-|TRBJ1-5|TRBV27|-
TGTGCCAGCAGTTTATCCACAGTAAATCAGCCCCAGCATTTT
CASSLSTVNQPQHF
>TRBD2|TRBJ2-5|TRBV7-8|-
TGTGCCAGCAGCTCAGGACTAGCGGGAGGGGAGACCCAGTACTTC
CASSSGLAGGETQYF
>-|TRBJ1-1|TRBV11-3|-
TGTGCCAGCAGCTTAGGTGGACCTGGGGCTTTCTTT
CASSLGGPGAFF
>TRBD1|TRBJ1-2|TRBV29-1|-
TGCAGCGTTGGGTGGGCCGCACAGGGGGCCGGTGGCTACACCTTC
CSVGWAAQGAGGYTF
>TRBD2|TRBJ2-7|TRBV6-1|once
TGTGCCATCAGTGAGTTCGGACTAGCGGGACCCTCCTACGAGCAGTACTTC
CAISEFGLAGPSYEQYF
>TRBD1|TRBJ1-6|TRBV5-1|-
TGCGCCAGCAGCCACAGGGGGGAAGGTTCACCCCTCCACTTT
CASSHRGEGSPLHF
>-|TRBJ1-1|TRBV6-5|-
TGTGCCAGCAGCAATCCGGGATACACTGAAGCTTTCTTT
CASSNPGYTEAFF
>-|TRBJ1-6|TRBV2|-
TGTGCCAGCAGATTCGGGGCCAATAATTCACCCCTCCACTTT
CASRFGANNSPLHF
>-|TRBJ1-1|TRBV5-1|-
TGCGCCAGCAGCTTGGTCGGTCCGAACACTGAAGCTTTCTTT
CASSLVGPNTEAFF
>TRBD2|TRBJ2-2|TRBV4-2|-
TGTGCCAGCAGCTCCGGGACTAGCGGGAGAAACACCGGGGAGCTGTTTTTT
CASSSGTSGRNTGELFF
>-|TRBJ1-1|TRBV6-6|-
TGTGCCAGCAGTTACTCCGGAAGAAATGAAGCTTTCTTT
CASSYSGRNEAFF
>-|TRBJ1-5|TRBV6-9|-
TGTGCCAGCAGACTCGACAATAGTTTCAATCAGCCCCAGCATTTT
CASRLDNSFNQPQHF
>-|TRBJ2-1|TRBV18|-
TGTGCCAGCTCTCCGAGGCCCTCAAGCTCCTACAATGAGCAGTTCTTC
CASSPRPSSSYNEQFF
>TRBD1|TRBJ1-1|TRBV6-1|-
TGTGCCAGCAGTGACCCGAGACAGGGGGGCGCTGAAGCTTTCTTT
CASSDPRQGGAEAFF
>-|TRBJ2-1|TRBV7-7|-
TGTGCCAGCAGCTTATCTCCGGGGGACAATGAGCAGTTCTTC
CASSLSPGDNEQFF
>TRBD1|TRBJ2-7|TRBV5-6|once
TGTGCCAGCAGCTTCTGGGACAGGTCCTACGAGCAGTACTTC
CASSFWDRSYEQYF
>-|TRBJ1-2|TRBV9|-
TGTGCCAGCAGCCGCAGTGGGGAGGGAGGCACCTTC
CASSRSGEGGTF
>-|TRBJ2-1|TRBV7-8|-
TGTGCCAGCAGCCAAGACGGGAGAATGGTAAATGAGCAGTTCTTC
CASSQDGRMVNEQFF
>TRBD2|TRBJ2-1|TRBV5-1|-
TGCGCCAGCAGCTTGATTAGCGGGAGGGGAGGCAGTGAGCAGTTCTTC
CASSLISGRGGSEQFF
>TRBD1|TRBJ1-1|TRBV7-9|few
TGTGCCAGCAGCAACAGGGGAGCCACTGAAGCTTTCTTT
CASSNRGATEAFF
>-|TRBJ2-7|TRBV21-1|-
TGTGCCAGCACCACCGGACTAGCGGGAGGACTTTTCGAGCAGTACTTC
CASTTGLAGGLFEQYF
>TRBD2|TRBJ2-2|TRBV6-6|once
TGTGCCAGCAGTTACTCTGCGGGAGGGACCGGGGAGCTGTTTTTT
CASSYSAGGTGELFF
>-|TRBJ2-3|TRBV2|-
TGTGCCAGCAGGGAGGGAGATACGCAGTATTTT
CASREGDTQYF
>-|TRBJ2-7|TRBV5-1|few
TGCGCCAGCAGCTTGGAGGCAGGGAGGCACCACGAGCAGTACTTC
CASSLEAGRHHEQYF
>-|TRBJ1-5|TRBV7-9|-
TGTGCCAGCAGCCCCGGTAATCAGCCCCAGCATTTT
CASSPGNQPQHF